What follows describes a single TCR beta chain. The data belong to a study of shared clonotypes between healthy human individuals. Data came from immunoSEQ multiplex PCR; TCRdb stores just in-frame clones and leaves some out. The table includes some 2,500,000 clones, 80% to 95% detected once. Germline trimming cut 2 bases from V and 4 bases from J; bases unmatched to any gene: 9. The CDR3 runs 17 residues. Germline V gene lookup returns CDR1 MDHEN and CDR2 SYDVKM. The receptor comes from a man between 18 and 35 years old in good health. Some clones in this sample may be carry-over from other donors' samples. The chain recombines TRBV28 with TRBJ2-3; TRBD2 matches at 10 bases. Sequencing was carried out using naive CD4+ T cells from PBMCs. Subset defined: CD45RA+ positively selected. This chain's CDR3 is CASSLLSSGRAADTQYF. The CDR3 nucleotides are TGTGCCAGCAGTTTACTCTCGAGCGGGAGGGCCGCAGATACGCAGTATTTT.